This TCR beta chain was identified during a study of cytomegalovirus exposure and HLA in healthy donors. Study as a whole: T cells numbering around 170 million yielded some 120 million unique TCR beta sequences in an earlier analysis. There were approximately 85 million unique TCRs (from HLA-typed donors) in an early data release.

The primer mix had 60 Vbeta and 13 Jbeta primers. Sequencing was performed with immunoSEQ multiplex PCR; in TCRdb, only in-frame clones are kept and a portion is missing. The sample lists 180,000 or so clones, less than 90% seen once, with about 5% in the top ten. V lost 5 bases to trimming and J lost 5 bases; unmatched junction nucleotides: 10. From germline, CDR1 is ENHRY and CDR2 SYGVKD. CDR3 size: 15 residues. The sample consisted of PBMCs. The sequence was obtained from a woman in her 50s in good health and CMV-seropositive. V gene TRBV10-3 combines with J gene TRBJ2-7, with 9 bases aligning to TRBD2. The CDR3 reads CAISRTSGLWDEQYF. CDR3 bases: TGTGCCATCAGTCGAACTAGCGGGTTGTGGGACGAGCAGTACTTC.